One sample yielded the 20 T cell receptor beta chains listed below, sequenced in a study of blood T cell repertoires in COVID-19. Clones were read by immunoSEQ multiplex PCR, and TCRdb kept only the in-frame ones, dropping some. The sample gives about 56,000 clones, nearly 90% of which show up once; 43% is in the top ten. Sequenced: peripheral blood. These receptors were taken from a woman in her fifties or sixties with COVID-19, enrolled during active disease.

The chain uses TRBV27 and TRBJ2-7; 9 bases are a match to TRBD2. The junction had 6 bases not matched to a gene; V was cut back by 5 bases and J by 4 bases. This CDR3 contains 14 residues. Germline V gives CDR1 MNHEY, CDR2 SMNVEV (reference sequence). CDR3 nucleotides: TGTGCCAGCAGTACCGCTAGCGGGAATTACGAGCAGTACTTC. Its translation is CASSTASGNYEQYF.

This chain joins TRBV5-5 and TRBJ2-2; D remains ambiguous. CDR1 and CDR2 from the germline V gene are SGHKS and YYEKEE (reference sequence). The CDR3 totals 14 residues. Trimming left V 5 bases short and J 4 bases short, with 12 bases between. The CDR3 nucleotides are TGTGCCAGCAGTTATACCCCTACCACCGGGGAGCTGTTTTTT. Its translation: CASSYTPTTGELFF.

This chain uses TRBV19 with TRBJ2-1, with 8 nucleotides matching TRBD1. Per the germline V gene, CDR1 is LNHDA and CDR2 is SQIVND (reference sequence). This CDR3 is 15 amino acids long. V was clipped by 6 bases and J by 0 bases; unmatched bases: 4. In nucleotides, the CDR3 is TGTGCCAGTAGCTCCGGGACAGGCTCCTACAATGAGCAGTTCTTC. Protein product: CASSSGTGSYNEQFF. Full variable domain (outside the CDR3, taken from reference TRBV19 and TRBJ2-1): DGGITQSPKYLFRKEGQNVTLSCEQNLNHDAMYWYRQDPGQGLRLIYYSQIVNDFQKGDIAEGYSVSREKKESFPLTVTSAQKNPTAFYLCASSSGTGSYNEQFFGPGTRLTVL.

This chain connects TRBV30 to TRBJ2-3; D not resolved. Per germline, CDR1 GTSNPN and CDR2 SVGIG (reference sequence). The ends were cut back, 0 bases at V and 3 bases at J, with 4 bases in the middle. CDR3 length equals 12 residues. The CDR3 DNA reads as TGTGCCTGGAGTGTCGGGACAGATACGCAGTATTTT. Translation: CAWSVGTDTQYF. Complete variable domain (other parts from reference TRBV30 and TRBJ2-3): SQTIHQWPATLVQPVGSPLSLECTVEGTSNPNLYWYRQAAGRGLQLLFYSVGIGQISSEVPQNLSASRPQDRQFILSSKKLLLSDSGFYLCAWSVGTDTQYFGPGTRLTVL.

The chain uses TRBV6-5 and TRBJ1-2; TRBD1 might be the D (6 bases). The ends were cut back, 8 bases at V and 8 bases at J, with 15 bases in the middle. The germline V gene has CDR1 MNHEY and CDR2 SVGAGI. This CDR3 comprises 12 residues. The CDR3 loop is CASGQGLGGYTF. The CDR3 DNA is TGTGCCAGCGGCCAGGGGCTAGGAGGCTACACCTTC.

The rearrangement links TRBV7-9 to TRBJ2-1, with a possible D match to TRBD2 (5 bases). Germline values: CDR1 SEHNR, CDR2 FQNEAQ (reference sequence). CDR3 length: 12 amino acids. Trimming shortened V by 6 bases and J by 8 bases, and 11 bases separated the two germline ends. The CDR3 bases are TGTGCCAGCAGACCAACTAGGGATGAGCAGTTCTTC. Its translation is CASRPTRDEQFF.

The rearrangement links TRBV7-9 to TRBJ1-2, with D unresolved. The CDR3 runs to 16 residues. From germline, CDR1 is SEHNR and CDR2 FQNEAQ (reference sequence). V lost 4 bases to trimming and J lost 5 bases, with 20 bases between them. In nucleotides, the CDR3 is TGTGCCAGCAGCTCTCCAGTCGTACAGCTGAATTATGGCTACACCTTC. This sequence encodes CASSSPVVQLNYGYTF.

This clone has only one observation. This rearrangement joins TRBV18 to TRBJ2-7; D unresolved. This CDR3 contains 14 residues. Trimming took off 2 bases at V and 0 bases at J, with 8 bases between the two ends. From germline, CDR1 is KGHSH and CDR2 LQKENI. For the CDR3, the DNA is TGTGCCAGCTCACCAGGTCAGGCCTCCTACGAGCAGTACTTC. Translation gives CASSPGQASYEQYF.

This chain connects TRBV19 to TRBJ2-1; 9 bases fit TRBD2. CDR3 length: 14 amino acids. Germline CDR1 and CDR2: LNHDA and SQIVND (reference sequence). Losses at the gene ends were 6 bases for V and 9 bases for J; bases not matched to a gene: 9. The CDR3 region has the DNA TGTGCCAGTAGGAAGGCGGGAGGGCAGCGTGAGCAGTTCTTC. Translating it yields CASRKAGGQREQFF.

This clone was recorded a few times. The rearrangement joins TRBV28 to TRBJ1-4; TRBD1 matches at 8 bases. V shed 4 bases, J shed 12 bases, and the junction held 10 bases outside the gene matches. This CDR3 spans 14 amino acids. Germline CDR1 MDHEN, CDR2 SYDVKM. The CDR3 region has the DNA TGTGCCAGCAGTTCCCTTTACGGACAGGGCCAACTGTTTTTT. Its protein product is CASSSLYGQGQLFF.

V gene TRBV13 combines with J gene TRBJ1-1; TRBD1 matches at 7 bases. Trimming took 0 bases from V and 5 from J; bases not matched to a gene: 9. The germline gives CDR1 PRHDT, CDR2 FYEKMQ (reference sequence). CDR3 length equals 16 residues. CDR3 nucleotides: TGTGCCAGCAGCTTAGGGCGGAGGGGGCGAGGAACTGAAGCTTTCTTT. Protein: CASSLGRRGRGTEAFF.

CDR3 in DNA: TGTGCCAGCAGCGCCACTAGCGGGGGGATCAATGAGCAGTTCTTC. It yields the protein CASSATSGGINEQFF. V is TRBV13 and J is TRBJ2-1; TRBD2 matches at 12 bases. V was pared by 5 bases and J by 6 bases, with 5 bases of the junction left unmatched. The CDR3 sequence is 15 residues long. The germline V gene has CDR1 PRHDT and CDR2 FYEKMQ (reference sequence).

The chain recombines TRBV29-1 with TRBJ1-2, with a weak D call TRBD1 (5 bases). The length of the CDR3 is 13 residues. The V and J ends lost 6 bases and 2 bases respectively, with 13 bases between them. Looked up from germline, CDR1 is SQVTM and CDR2 is ANQGSEA. CDR3 in amino acids: CSVHGGGNYGYTF. In DNA form, the CDR3 reads TGCAGCGTCCACGGGGGGGGGAACTATGGCTACACCTTC. The full variable domain, completed using reference TRBV29-1 and TRBJ1-2, is SAVISQKPSRDICQRGTSLTIQCQVDSQVTMMFWYRQQPGQSLTLIATANQGSEATYESGFVIDKFPISRPNLTFSTLTVSNMSPEDSSIYLCSVHGGGNYGYTFGSGTRLTVV.

The chain employs TRBV5-4 and TRBJ2-5; TRBD1 matches 7 bases. Germline V gene lookup returns CDR1 SGHNT and CDR2 YYREEE (reference sequence). V lost 4 bases to trimming and J lost 7 bases; unmatched junction nucleotides: 16. The CDR3 has 16 residues. The CDR3 region is CASSTGQALRLSTQYF. The CDR3, as DNA: TGTGCCAGCAGCACCGGACAGGCCCTCCGTTTGTCGACCCAGTACTTC.

The chain has TRBV6-5 and TRBJ1-1, with TRBD1 as a possible D gene (5 bases). Germline values: CDR1 MNHEY, CDR2 SVGAGI. V was pared by 4 bases and J by 7 bases, with 19 bases between. The CDR3 has 15 residues. This CDR3 reads CASSSGWGREVEAFF. DNA of the CDR3: TGTGCCAGCAGTTCAGGGTGGGGCAGAGAAGTTGAAGCTTTCTTT.

The chain combines TRBV19 with TRBJ1-2; possible D gene TRBD1, 6 bases. The CDR3 is made up of 11 amino acids. V gave up 6 bases and J gave up 7 bases, with 9 bases separating them. Germline-derived CDR1 and CDR2 are LNHDA and SQIVND (reference sequence). CDR3 region: CASSSRGGYTF. CDR3 coding DNA: TGTGCCAGTAGCTCCAGGGGTGGCTACACCTTC.

The V call is TRBV13, the J call TRBJ1-2; 7 nucleotides line up with TRBD1. The trim removed 0 bases at V and 4 bases at J, leaving 2 bases unmatched. The germline V gene encodes CDR1 PRHDT and CDR2 FYEKMQ (reference sequence). CDR3 size: 14 residues. CDR3 DNA: TGTGCCAGCAGCTTAGGACAGGGGACCTATGGCTACACCTTC. Translated: CASSLGQGTYGYTF.

V and J are TRBV5-1 and TRBJ1-1; TRBD1 matches at 7 bases. This CDR3 has 14 amino acids. V gave up 2 bases and J gave up 4 bases; unmatched junction bases: 5. Germline-derived CDR1 and CDR2 are SGHRS and YFSETQ. As DNA, the CDR3 is TGCGCCAGCAGCTTTAACGCAGGGGGCACTGAAGCTTTCTTT. It is translated as CASSFNAGGTEAFF.

The genes are TRBV7-9 and TRBJ2-1; D is unclear. CDR3 size: 11 residues. Trimming took off 5 bases at V and 10 bases at J, with 9 bases between the two ends. Per germline, CDR1 SEHNR and CDR2 FQNEAQ (reference sequence). CDR3 DNA sequence: TGTGCCAGCAGCCTACTTCCAGAGCAGTTCTTC. Translation: CASSLLPEQFF. Filled out from reference TRBV7-9 and TRBJ2-1, the complete variable domain reads DTGVSQNPRHKITKRGQNVTFRCDPISEHNRLYWYRQTLGQGPEFLTYFQNEAQLEKSRLLSDRFSAERPKGSFSTLEIQRTEQGDSAMYLCASSLLPEQFFGPGTRLTVL.

The DNA for the CDR3 is TGTGCCAGCTCACCCCCGGGACTAGCGGGGGGCCTCGAGCAGTACTTC. Translating it yields CASSPPGLAGGLEQYF. The chain carries TRBV18 and TRBJ2-7; 15 positions agree with TRBD2. Germline-derived CDR1 and CDR2 are KGHSH and LQKENI. V was clipped by 3 bases and J by 6 bases; unmatched bases: 6. The CDR3 is 16 residues long.